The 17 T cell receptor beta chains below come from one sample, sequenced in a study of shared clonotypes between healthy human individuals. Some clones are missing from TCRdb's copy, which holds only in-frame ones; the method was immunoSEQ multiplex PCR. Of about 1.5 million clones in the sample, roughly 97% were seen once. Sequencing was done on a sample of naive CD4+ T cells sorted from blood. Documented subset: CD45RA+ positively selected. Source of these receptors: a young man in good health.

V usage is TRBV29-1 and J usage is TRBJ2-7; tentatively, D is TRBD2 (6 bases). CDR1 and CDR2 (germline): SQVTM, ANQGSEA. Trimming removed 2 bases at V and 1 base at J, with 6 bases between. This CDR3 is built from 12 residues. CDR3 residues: CSVELASYEQYF. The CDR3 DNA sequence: TGCAGCGTTGAACTAGCGTCCTACGAGCAGTACTTC.

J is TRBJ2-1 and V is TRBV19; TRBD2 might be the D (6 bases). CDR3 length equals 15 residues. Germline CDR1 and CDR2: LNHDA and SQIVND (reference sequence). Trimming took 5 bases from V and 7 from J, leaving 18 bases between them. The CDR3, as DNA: TGTGCCAGTAGTCCCCGCTCGGGGGTTCCAAATGAGCAGTTCTTC. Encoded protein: CASSPRSGVPNEQFF. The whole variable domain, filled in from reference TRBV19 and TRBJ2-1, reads DGGITQSPKYLFRKEGQNVTLSCEQNLNHDAMYWYRQDPGQGLRLIYYSQIVNDFQKGDIAEGYSVSREKKESFPLTVTSAQKNPTAFYLCASSPRSGVPNEQFFGPGTRLTVL.

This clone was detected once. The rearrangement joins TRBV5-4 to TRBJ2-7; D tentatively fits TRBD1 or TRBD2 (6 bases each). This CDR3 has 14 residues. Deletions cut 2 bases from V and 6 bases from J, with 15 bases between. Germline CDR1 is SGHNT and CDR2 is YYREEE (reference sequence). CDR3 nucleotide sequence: TGTGCCAGCAGCTTAAGGGGGGCGATCCGCGAGCAGTACTTC. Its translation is CASSLRGAIREQYF. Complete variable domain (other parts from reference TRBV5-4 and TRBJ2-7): ETGVTQSPTHLIKTRGQQVTLRCSSQSGHNTVSWYQQALGQGPQFIFQYYREEENGRGNFPPRFSGLQFPNYSSELNVNALELDDSALYLCASSLRGAIREQYFGPGTRLTVT.

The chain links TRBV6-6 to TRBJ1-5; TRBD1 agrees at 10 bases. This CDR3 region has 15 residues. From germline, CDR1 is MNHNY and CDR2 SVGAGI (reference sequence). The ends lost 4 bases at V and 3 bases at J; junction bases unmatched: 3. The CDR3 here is CASSFGTGVNQPQHF. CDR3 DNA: TGTGCCAGCAGTTTCGGGACAGGGGTCAATCAGCCCCAGCATTTT.

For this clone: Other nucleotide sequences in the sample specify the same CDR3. This chain's CDR3 is CASSLGTATNEKLFF. The CDR3 DNA is TGTGCCAGCAGCTTGGGAACAGCAACTAATGAAAAACTGTTTTTT. The chain couples TRBV5-4 to TRBJ1-4; D is ambiguous. Per the germline V gene, CDR1 is SGHNT and CDR2 is YYREEE (reference sequence). V shed 0 bases and J shed 0 bases, with 6 bases lying between them. This CDR3 region has 15 residues. The variable domain in full, completed from reference TRBV5-4 and TRBJ1-4, reads ETGVTQSPTHLIKTRGQQVTLRCSSQSGHNTVSWYQQALGQGPQFIFQYYREEENGRGNFPPRFSGLQFPNYSSELNVNALELDDSALYLCASSLGTATNEKLFFGSGTQLSVL.

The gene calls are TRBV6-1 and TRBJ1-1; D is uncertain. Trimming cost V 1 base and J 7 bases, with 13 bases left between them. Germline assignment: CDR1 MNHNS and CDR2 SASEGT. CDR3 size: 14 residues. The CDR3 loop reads CASSEGPLVDEAFF. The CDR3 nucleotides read TGTGCCAGCAGTGAAGGGCCGCTAGTAGATGAAGCTTTCTTT.

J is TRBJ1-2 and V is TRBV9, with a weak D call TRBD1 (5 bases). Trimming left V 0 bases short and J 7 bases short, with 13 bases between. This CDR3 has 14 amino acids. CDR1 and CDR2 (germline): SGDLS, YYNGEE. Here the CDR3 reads CASSVDPERGGYTF. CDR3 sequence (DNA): TGTGCCAGCAGCGTAGACCCGGAGAGGGGTGGCTACACCTTC. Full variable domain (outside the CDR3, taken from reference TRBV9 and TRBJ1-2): DSGVTQTPKHLITATGQRVTLRCSPRSGDLSVYWYQQSLDQGLQFLIQYYNGEERAKGNILERFSAQQFPDLHSELNLSSLELGDSALYFCASSVDPERGGYTFGSGTRLTVV.

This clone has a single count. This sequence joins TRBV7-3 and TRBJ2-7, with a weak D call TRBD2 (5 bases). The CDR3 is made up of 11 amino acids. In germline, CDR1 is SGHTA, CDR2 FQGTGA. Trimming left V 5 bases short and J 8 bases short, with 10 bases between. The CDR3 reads CASSMGEKQYF. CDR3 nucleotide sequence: TGTGCCAGCAGCATGGGAGAGAAGCAGTACTTC.

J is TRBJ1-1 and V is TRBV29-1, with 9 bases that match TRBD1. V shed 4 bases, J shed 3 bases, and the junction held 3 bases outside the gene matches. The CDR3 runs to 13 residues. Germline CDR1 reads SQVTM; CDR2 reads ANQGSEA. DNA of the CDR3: TGCAGCGTTGCGGGACAGGGTGACACTGAAGCTTTCTTT. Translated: CSVAGQGDTEAFF.

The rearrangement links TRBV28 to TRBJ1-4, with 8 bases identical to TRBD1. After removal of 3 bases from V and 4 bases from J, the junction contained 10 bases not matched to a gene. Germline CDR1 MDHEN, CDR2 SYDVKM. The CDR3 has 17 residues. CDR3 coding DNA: TGTGCCAGCAGTTTGACGACAGGGGTTGATGTTAATGAAAAACTGTTTTTT. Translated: CASSLTTGVDVNEKLFF.

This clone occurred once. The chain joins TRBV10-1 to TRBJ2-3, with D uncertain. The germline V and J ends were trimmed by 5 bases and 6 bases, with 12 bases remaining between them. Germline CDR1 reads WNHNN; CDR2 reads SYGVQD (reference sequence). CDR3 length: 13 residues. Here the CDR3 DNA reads TGCGCCAGCAGTAAGGGCCTAGTTGATACGCAGTATTTT. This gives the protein CASSKGLVDTQYF.

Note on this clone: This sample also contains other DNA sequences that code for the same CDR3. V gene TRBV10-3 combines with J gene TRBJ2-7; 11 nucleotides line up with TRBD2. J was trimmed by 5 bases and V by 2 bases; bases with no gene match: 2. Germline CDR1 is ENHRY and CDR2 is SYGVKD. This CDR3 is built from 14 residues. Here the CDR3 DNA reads TGTGCCATCAGTGAGACTAGCGGGAGCCACGAGCAGTACTTC. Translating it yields CAISETSGSHEQYF.

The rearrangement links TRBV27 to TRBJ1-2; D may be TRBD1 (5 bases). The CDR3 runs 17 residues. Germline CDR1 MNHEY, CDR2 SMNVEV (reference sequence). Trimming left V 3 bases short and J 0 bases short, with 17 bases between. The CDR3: CASSFKKTADSNYGYTF. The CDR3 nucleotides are TGTGCCAGCAGTTTCAAGAAGACAGCCGATTCTAACTATGGCTACACCTTC.

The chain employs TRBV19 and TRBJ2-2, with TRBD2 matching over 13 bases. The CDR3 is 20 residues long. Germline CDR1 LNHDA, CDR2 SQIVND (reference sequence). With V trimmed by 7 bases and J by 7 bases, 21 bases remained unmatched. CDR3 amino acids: CASNKGFWTSGGISFGELFF. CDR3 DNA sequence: TGTGCCAGTAACAAGGGGTTTTGGACTAGCGGGGGAATCAGCTTCGGGGAGCTGTTTTTT.

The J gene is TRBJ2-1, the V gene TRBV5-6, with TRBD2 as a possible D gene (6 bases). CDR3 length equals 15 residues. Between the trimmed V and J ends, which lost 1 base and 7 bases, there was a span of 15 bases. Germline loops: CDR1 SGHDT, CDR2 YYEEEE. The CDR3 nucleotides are TGTGCCAGCAGCTTGAGGGGCGGGACTGTAAATGAGCAGTTCTTC. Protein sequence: CASSLRGGTVNEQFF.

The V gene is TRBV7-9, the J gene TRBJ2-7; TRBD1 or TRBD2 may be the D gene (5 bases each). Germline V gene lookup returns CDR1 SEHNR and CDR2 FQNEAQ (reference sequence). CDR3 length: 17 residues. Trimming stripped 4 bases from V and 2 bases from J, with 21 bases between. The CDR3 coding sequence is TGTGCCAGCAGCTGGGGTCATCCCTCGTGGGGGACCTACGAGCAGTACTTC. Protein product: CASSWGHPSWGTYEQYF.

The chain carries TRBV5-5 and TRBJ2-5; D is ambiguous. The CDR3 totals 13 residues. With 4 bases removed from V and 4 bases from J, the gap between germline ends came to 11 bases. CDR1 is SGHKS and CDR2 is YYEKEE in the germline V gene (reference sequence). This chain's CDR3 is CASSVGPRETQYF. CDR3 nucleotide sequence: TGTGCCAGCAGCGTCGGACCTCGAGAGACCCAGTACTTC.